This T cell receptor (beta chain) was identified in a study of CD8+ T cells in alopecia areata. Across the whole study: Percentage of affected scalp area was the basis on which treated patients' severity was scored.

This clone came up a few times. Its antigen is not known. The study's findings and limits: Scalp samples also yield sequences of resident alphabeta T cells from normal skin.

Isolated RNA was reverse transcribed into cDNA used as the sequencing template. Repertoires were generated with immunoSEQ multiplex PCR, while TCRdb's copy carries only in-frame clones and drops some. The table records 150,000 to 200,000 clones, about 48% of them present only once. Specified treatment: oral pan-JAK inhibitor, 5-10 mg twice daily. The trim removed 2 bases at V and 8 bases at J, leaving 6 bases unmatched. From germline, CDR1 is SGHAT and CDR2 FQNNGV. The CDR3 spans 15 residues. The rearrangement joins TRBV11-2 to TRBJ2-6; TRBD2 agrees at 7 bases. The sample here was CD8+ T cells sorted from blood, taken at week 24, from a patient treated with tofacitinib. This receptor was taken from a human donor with alopecia areata. In nucleotides, the CDR3 is TGTGCCAGCAGCTTAACGACGGGGGGTTCCAACGTCCTGACTTTC. It encodes CASSLTTGGSNVLTF.